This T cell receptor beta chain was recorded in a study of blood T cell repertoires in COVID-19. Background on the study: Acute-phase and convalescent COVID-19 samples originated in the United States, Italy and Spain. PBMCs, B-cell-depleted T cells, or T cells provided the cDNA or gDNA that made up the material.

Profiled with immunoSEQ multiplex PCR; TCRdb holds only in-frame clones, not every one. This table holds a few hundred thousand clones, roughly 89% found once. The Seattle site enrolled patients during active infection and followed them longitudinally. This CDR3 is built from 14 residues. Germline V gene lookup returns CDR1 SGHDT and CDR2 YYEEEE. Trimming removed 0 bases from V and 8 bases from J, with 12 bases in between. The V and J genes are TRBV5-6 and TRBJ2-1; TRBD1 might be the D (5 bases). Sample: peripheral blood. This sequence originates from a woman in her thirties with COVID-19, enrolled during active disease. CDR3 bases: TGTGCCAGCAGCTTGGTACCAGGGTCGTATGAGCAGTTCTTC. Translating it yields CASSLVPGSYEQFF.